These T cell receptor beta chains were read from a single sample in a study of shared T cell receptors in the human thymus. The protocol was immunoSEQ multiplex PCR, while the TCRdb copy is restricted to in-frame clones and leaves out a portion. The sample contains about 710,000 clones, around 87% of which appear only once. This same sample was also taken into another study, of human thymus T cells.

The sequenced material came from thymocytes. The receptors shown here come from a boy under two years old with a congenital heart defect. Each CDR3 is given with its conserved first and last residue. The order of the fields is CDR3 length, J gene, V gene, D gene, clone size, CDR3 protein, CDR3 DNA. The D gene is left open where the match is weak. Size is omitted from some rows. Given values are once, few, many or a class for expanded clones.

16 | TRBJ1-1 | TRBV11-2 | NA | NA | CASSLPKQVTNTEAFF | TGTGCCAGCAGCTTACCGAAACAGGTTACTAACACTGAAGCTTTCTTT
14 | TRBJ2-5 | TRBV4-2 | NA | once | CASSQHRVGETQYF | TGTGCCAGCAGCCAACACAGGGTCGGGGAGACCCAGTACTTC
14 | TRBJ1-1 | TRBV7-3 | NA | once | CASSHPGQNTEAFF | TGTGCCAGCAGCCATCCGGGACAGAACACTGAAGCTTTCTTT
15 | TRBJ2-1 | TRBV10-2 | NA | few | CASSQRDSRWDEQFF | TGCGCCAGCAGCCAACGGGACTCCCGGTGGGATGAGCAGTTCTTC
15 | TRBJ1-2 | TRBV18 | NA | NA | CASSPSEGPAYGYTF | TGTGCCAGCTCACCATCTGAGGGTCCGGCCTATGGCTACACCTTC
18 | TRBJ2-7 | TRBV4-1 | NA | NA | CASSQALPRQGLSYEQYF | TGCGCCAGCAGCCAAGCCCTCCCAAGACAAGGCCTTTCCTACGAGCAGTACTTC
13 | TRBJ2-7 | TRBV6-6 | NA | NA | CASRGRGSYEQYF | TGTGCCAGCAGGGGCAGGGGTTCCTACGAGCAGTACTTC
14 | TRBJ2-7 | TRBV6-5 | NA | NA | CASSRHAEAYEQYF | TGTGCCAGCAGCCGCCATGCGGAGGCCTACGAGCAGTACTTC
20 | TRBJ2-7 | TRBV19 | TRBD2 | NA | CASSTRQGRLAGEGRYEQYF | TGTGCCAGTAGTACCCGACAGGGTCGGCTAGCGGGAGAGGGAAGATACGAGCAGTACTTC
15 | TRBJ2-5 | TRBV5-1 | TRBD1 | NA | CASSLTGAGGETQYF | TGCGCCAGCAGCTTGACAGGGGCCGGTGGTGAGACCCAGTACTTC
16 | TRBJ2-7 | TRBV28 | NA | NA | CASSYPRGCSSYEQYF | TGTGCCAGCAGTTACCCCCGGGGTTGCAGCTCCTACGAGCAGTACTTC
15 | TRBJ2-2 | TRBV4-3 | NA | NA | CASSQESLYTGELFF | TGCGCCAGCAGCCAAGAGAGCCTATACACCGGGGAGCTGTTTTTT
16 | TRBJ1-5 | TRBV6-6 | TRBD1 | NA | CASSSGTGPSNQPQHF | TGTGCCAGCAGTTCCGGGACAGGGCCAAGCAATCAGCCCCAGCATTTT
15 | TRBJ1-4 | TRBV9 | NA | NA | CASSVLQDEYEKLFF | TGTGCCAGCAGCGTACTCCAGGATGAGTATGAAAAACTGTTTTTT
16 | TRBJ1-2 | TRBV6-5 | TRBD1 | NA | CASSYLEQGVDYGYTF | TGTGCCAGCAGTTACTTAGAACAGGGGGTCGACTATGGCTACACCTTC
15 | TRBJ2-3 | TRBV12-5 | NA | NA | CASGTPGGCTDTQYF | TGTGCTAGTGGTACCCCGGGTGGGTGCACAGATACGCAGTATTTT
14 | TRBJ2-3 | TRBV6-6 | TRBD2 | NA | CASSLAGSTDTQYF | TGTGCCAGCAGTTTAGCGGGAAGCACAGATACGCAGTATTTT
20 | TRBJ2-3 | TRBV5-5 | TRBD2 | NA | CASSPRPSGTSAAITDTQYF | TGTGCCAGCAGCCCCCGTCCAAGCGGGACTAGCGCCGCGATCACAGATACGCAGTATTTT
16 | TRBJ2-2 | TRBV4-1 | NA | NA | CASSQEEPGAPGELFF | TGCGCCAGCAGCCAAGAGGAGCCGGGAGCCCCCGGGGAGCTGTTTTTT
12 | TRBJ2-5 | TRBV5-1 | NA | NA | CASSFSRETQYF | TGCGCCAGCAGCTTCTCGCGGGAGACCCAGTACTTC
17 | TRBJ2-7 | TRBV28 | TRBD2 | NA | CASSLPGLAGDLYEQYF | TGTGCCAGCAGTTTACCCGGACTAGCGGGAGATTTATACGAGCAGTACTTC
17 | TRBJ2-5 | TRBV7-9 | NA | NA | CASSLSPGLYGAGTQYF | TGTGCCAGCAGCTTGTCTCCGGGACTCTATGGGGCGGGGACCCAGTACTTC
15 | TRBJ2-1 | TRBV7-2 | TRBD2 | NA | CASSPAGGPYNEQFF | TGTGCCAGCAGCCCAGCGGGGGGGCCTTACAATGAGCAGTTCTTC
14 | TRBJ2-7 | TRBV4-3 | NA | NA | CASSQALASYEQYF | TGCGCCAGCAGCCAAGCGCTAGCGTCCTACGAGCAGTACTTC
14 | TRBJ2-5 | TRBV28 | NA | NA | CASSPPLTQETQYF | TGTGCCAGCAGTCCCCCTTTGACTCAAGAGACCCAGTACTTC
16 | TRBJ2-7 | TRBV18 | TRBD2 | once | CASSPLVGGPTYEQYF | TGTGCCAGCTCACCACTTGTGGGAGGGCCCACCTACGAGCAGTACTTC
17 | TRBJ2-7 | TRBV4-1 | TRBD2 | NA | CASSQETSVLSSYEQYF | TGCGCCAGCAGCCAAGAGACTAGCGTACTGAGCTCCTACGAGCAGTACTTC
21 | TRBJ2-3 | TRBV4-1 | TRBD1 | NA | CASSQDGPVDREDPSTDTQYF | TGCGCCAGCAGCCAAGATGGACCCGTGGACAGGGAAGACCCTAGCACAGATACGCAGTATTTT
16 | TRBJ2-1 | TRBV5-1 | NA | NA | CASSFGRVGSYNEQFF | TGCGCCAGCAGCTTTGGCAGGGTAGGTTCCTACAATGAGCAGTTCTTC
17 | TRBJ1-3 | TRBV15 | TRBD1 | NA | CATSTYRGPSSGNTIYF | TGTGCCACCAGCACTTACAGGGGACCTAGCTCTGGAAACACCATATATTTT
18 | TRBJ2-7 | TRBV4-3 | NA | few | CASSQDKTSGASPYEQYF | TGCGCCAGCAGCCAAGATAAAACTTCGGGAGCTAGTCCCTACGAGCAGTACTTC
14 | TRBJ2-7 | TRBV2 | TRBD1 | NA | CASSVGTGNYEQYF | TGTGCCAGCAGTGTCGGGACAGGGAACTACGAGCAGTACTTC
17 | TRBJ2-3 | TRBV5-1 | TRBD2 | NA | CASSSRRTSGSSDTQYF | TGCGCCAGCAGCTCTCGACGGACTAGCGGGAGCTCAGATACGCAGTATTTT
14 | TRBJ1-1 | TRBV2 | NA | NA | CARVGRGKETEAFF | TGTGCCAGGGTCGGCCGGGGGAAAGAAACTGAAGCTTTCTTT
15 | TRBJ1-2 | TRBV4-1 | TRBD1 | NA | CASSLRDREEDGYTF | TGCGCCAGCAGCTTGCGGGACAGGGAGGAGGATGGCTACACCTTC
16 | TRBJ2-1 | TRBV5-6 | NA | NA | CASSLDGEILYNEQFF | TGTGCCAGCAGCTTGGACGGGGAGATTCTCTACAATGAGCAGTTCTTC
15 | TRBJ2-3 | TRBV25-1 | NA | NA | CASTPSCGGTDTQYF | TGTGCCAGCACCCCATCGTGCGGGGGCACAGATACGCAGTATTTT
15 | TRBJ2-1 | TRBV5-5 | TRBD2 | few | CASSLDLSGNNEQFF | TGTGCCAGCAGCTTGGACCTAAGCGGGAACAATGAGCAGTTCTTC
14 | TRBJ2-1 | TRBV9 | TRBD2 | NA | CASSPPSGYNEQFF | TGTGCCAGCAGCCCCCCTAGCGGATACAATGAGCAGTTCTTC
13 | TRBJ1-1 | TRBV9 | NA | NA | CASSGGVGTEAFF | TGTGCCAGCAGCGGCGGGGTGGGCACTGAAGCTTTCTTT
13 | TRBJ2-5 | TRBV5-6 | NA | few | CASTPGLQETQYF | TGTGCCAGCACCCCGGGACTTCAAGAGACCCAGTACTTC
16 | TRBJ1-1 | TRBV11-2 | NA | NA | CASSLAGWATDTEAFF | TGTGCCAGCAGCTTAGCGGGGTGGGCCACCGACACTGAAGCTTTCTTT
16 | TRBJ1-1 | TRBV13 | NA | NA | CASIPRRISGSTEAFF | TGTGCCAGCATCCCCAGACGAATTTCCGGGAGCACTGAAGCTTTCTTT
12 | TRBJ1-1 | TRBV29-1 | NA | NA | CSVGGQIAEAFF | TGCAGCGTTGGGGGGCAGATCGCTGAAGCTTTCTTT
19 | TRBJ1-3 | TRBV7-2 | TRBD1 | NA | CASSHKPRQGRYSGNTIYF | TGTGCCAGCAGCCATAAGCCCCGACAGGGGCGATACTCTGGAAACACCATATATTTT
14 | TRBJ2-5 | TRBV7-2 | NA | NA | CASSFDTVQETQYF | TGTGCCAGCAGCTTCGACACGGTTCAAGAGACCCAGTACTTC
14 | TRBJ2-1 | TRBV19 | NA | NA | CASMDYGPDNEQFF | TGTGCCAGTATGGACTATGGCCCCGACAATGAGCAGTTCTTC
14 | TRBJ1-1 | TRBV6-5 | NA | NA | CASSYSRLNTEAFF | TGTGCCAGCAGTTACTCGAGGCTGAACACTGAAGCTTTCTTT
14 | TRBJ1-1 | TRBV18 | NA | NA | CASSPKGDGTEAFF | TGTGCCAGCTCACCGAAGGGGGACGGCACTGAAGCTTTCTTT
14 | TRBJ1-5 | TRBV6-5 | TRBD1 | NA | CASSRQGADQPQHF | TGTGCCAGCAGTCGACAGGGGGCTGATCAGCCCCAGCATTTT